The following is a T cell receptor beta chain sequence with its context. The CDR3 consists of 12 residues. Trimming at V came to 4 bases and at J to 6 bases, leaving 3 bases not matched to a gene. This entry comes from a study of blood T cell repertoires in COVID-19. Study-wide background: In each case, the material was cDNA or gDNA derived from T cells, B-cell-depleted T cells, or PBMCs.

Assay used: immunoSEQ multiplex PCR; TCRdb lists only in-frame clones, some missing. The sample yields 250,000 to 400,000 clones, roughly 90% seen once. Grouping used clinical history reported by participants in a survey and questionnaire. The receptor's source is a man in his 60s who had recovered from COVID-19. Material: PBMCs or T cells enriched from blood (not recorded which). This sequence joins TRBV12-3 or TRBV12-4 and TRBJ2-7, with TRBD2 identical over 7 bases. CDR3 residues: CASSSWGGEQYF. The CDR3 DNA is TGTGCCAGCAGTTCCTGGGGGGGCGAGCAGTACTTC.